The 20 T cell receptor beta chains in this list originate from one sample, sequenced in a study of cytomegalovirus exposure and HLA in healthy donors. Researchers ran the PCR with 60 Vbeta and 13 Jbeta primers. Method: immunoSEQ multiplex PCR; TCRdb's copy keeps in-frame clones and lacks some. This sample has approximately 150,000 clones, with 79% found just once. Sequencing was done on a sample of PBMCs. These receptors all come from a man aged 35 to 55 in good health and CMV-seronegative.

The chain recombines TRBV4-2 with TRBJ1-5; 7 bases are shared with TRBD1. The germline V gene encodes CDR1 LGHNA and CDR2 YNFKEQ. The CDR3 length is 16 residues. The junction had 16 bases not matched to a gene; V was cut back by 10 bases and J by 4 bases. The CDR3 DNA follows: TGTGCCATCACTCCATTTACAGGGGAACTTAATCAGCCCCAGCATTTT. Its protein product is CAITPFTGELNQPQHF.

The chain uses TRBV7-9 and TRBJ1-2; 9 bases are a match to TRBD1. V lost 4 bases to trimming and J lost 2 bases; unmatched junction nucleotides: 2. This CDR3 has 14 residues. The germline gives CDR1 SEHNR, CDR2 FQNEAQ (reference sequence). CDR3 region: CASSSGTGNYGYTF. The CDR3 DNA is TGTGCCAGCAGCTCCGGGACAGGGAACTATGGCTACACCTTC.

Here the CDR3 reads CASSPGQRSTDTQYF. CDR3 in DNA: TGTGCCAGCAGTCCTGGACAGAGAAGCACAGATACGCAGTATTTT. The V and J genes are TRBV5-6 and TRBJ2-3; a weak D match, TRBD1 (6 bases). V lost 5 bases and J 0 bases, leaving 13 bases between the germline ends. The germline gives CDR1 SGHDT, CDR2 YYEEEE. This CDR3 has 15 residues.

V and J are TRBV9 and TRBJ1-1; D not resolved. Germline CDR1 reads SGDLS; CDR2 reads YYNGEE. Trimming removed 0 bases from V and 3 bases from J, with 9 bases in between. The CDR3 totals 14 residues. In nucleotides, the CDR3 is TGTGCCAGCAGCGTAGGCCAGGTTCACACTGAAGCTTTCTTT. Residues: CASSVGQVHTEAFF.

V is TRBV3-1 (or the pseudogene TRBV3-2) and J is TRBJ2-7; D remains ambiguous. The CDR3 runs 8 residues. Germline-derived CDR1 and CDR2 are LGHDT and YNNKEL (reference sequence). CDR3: CASSPTYV. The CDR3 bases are TGTGCCAGCAGCCCTACTTATGTC.

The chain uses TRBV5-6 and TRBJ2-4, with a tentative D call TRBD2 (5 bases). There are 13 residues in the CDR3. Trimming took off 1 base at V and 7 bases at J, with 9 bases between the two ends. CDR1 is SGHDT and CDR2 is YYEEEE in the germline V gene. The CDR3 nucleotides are TGTGCCAGCAGCTTGCGGAGGTGGAACATTCAGTACTTC. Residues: CASSLRRWNIQYF.

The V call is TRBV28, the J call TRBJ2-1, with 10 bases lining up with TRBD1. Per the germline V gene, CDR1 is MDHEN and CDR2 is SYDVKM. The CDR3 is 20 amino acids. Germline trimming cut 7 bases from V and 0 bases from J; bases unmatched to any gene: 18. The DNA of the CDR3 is TGTGCCAGCACCGTAGAGCGGACAGGGGGTGGCGGGCTCTCCTACAATGAGCAGTTCTTC. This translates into CASTVERTGGGGLSYNEQFF.

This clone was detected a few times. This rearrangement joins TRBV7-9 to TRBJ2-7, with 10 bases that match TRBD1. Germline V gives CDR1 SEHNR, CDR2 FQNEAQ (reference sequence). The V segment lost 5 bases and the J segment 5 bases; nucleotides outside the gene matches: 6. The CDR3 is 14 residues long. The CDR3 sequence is CASSDKTGGNEQYF. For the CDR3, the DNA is TGTGCCAGCAGCGATAAGACAGGGGGCAACGAGCAGTACTTC.

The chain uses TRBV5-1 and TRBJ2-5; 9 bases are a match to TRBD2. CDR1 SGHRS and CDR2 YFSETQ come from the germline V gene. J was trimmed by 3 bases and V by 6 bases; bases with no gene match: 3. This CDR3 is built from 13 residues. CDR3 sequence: CASTGLAEETQYF. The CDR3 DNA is TGCGCCAGCACGGGACTAGCCGAAGAGACCCAGTACTTC.

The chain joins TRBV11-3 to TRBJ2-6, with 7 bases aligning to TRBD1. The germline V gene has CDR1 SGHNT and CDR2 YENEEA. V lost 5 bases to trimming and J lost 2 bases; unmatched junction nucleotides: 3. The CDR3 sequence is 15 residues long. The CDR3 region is CASSVTGAGANVLTF. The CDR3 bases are TGTGCCAGCAGCGTAACAGGGGCTGGGGCCAACGTCCTGACTTTC.

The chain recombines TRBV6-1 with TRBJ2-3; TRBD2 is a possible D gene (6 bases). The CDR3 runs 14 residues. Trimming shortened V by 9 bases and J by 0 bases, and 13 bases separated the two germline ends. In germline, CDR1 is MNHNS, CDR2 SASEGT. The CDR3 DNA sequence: TGTGCCAGTCGGGACTCCCCTAGCACAGATACGCAGTATTTT. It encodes CASRDSPSTDTQYF.

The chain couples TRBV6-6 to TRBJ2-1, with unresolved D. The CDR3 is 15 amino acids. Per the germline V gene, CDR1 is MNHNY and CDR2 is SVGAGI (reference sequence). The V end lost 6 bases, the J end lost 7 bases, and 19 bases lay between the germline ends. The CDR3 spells CASSFDRRPGNEQFF. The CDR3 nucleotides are TGTGCCAGCAGCTTCGACCGGCGGCCTGGGAATGAGCAGTTCTTC.

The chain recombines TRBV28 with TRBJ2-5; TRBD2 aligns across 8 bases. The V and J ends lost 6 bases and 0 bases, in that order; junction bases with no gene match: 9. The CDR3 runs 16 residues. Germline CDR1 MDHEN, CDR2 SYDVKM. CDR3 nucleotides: TGTGCCAGCAGCGAGGTAGCGGGACAAGACCAAGAGACCCAGTACTTC. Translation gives CASSEVAGQDQETQYF.

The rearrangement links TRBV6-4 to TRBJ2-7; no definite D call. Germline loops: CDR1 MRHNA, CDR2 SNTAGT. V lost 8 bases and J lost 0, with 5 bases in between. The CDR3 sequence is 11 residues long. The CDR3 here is CASLSSYEQYF. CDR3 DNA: TGTGCCAGCCTTAGCTCCTACGAGCAGTACTTC.

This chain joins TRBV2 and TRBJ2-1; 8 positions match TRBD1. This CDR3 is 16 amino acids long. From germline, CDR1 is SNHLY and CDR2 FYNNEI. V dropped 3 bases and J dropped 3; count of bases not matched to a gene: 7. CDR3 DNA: TGTGCCAGCAGTGATGGGACAGGTCCTCTCTACAATGAGCAGTTCTTC. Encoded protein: CASSDGTGPLYNEQFF.

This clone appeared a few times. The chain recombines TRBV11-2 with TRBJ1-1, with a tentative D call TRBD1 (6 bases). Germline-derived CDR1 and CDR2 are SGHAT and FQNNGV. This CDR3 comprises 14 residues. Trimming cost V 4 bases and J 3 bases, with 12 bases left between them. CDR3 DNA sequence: TGTGCCAGCAGCTGGCAGGGGAAGCACACTGAAGCTTTCTTT. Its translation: CASSWQGKHTEAFF.

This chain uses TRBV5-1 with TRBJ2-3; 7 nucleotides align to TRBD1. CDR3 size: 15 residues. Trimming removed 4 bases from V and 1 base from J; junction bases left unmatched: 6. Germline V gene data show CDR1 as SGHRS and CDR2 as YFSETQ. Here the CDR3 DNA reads TGCGCCAGCAGCCTACGGGACAGCCGCACAGATACGCAGTATTTT. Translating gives CASSLRDSRTDTQYF.

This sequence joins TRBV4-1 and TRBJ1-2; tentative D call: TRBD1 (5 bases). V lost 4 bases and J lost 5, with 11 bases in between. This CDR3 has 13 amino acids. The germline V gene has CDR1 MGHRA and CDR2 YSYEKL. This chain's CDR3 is CASSPLSGYGYTF. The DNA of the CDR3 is TGCGCCAGCAGCCCCCTCTCAGGGTATGGCTACACCTTC.

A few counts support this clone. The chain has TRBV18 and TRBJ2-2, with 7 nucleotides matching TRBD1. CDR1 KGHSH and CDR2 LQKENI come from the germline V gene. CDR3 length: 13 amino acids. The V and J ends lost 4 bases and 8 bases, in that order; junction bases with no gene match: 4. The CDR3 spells CASSRDRAGELFF. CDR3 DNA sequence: TGTGCCAGCTCACGCGACAGGGCTGGGGAGCTGTTTTTT.

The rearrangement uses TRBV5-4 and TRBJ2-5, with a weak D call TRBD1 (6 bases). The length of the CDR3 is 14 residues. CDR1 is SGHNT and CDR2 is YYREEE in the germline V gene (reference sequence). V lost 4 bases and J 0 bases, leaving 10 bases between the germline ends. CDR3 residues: CASSPRTDQETQYF. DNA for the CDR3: TGTGCCAGCAGCCCCCGGACAGACCAAGAGACCCAGTACTTC.